The 25 T cell receptor beta chains given below trace back to one sample, sequenced in a study of glioma-infiltrating T cells after dendritic cell vaccination (dated by TCRdb to the mid-2010s). The library was generated by the immunoSEQ multiplex PCR assay. This is the immuneACCESS table as TCRdb keeps it, with only in-frame sequences that have V and J called. A part of the clones is gone; compared with another copy, unresolved V genes explain less than half, and the rest is unexplained. The sample table contains about 73,000 clones; only one count was recorded for roughly four fifths of them. The ten largest clones capture under 2.5% of the sample. The material was blood, obtained before dendritic cell vaccination. These receptor sequences come from a human donor with glioblastoma.

This sequence joins TRBV28 and TRBJ1-5; D unclear. This CDR3 spans 14 amino acids. V was cut by 7 bases and J by 5 bases, with 15 bases left in between. The V gene's germline CDR1 is MDHEN and CDR2 SYDVKM. The DNA for the CDR3 is TGTGCCAGCACCATACCATCTAACTATCAGCCCCAGCATTTT. Protein product: CASTIPSNYQPQHF.

V is TRBV19 and J is TRBJ1-4, with 7 bases that match TRBD1. V shed 2 bases and J 7 bases; nucleotides not matched to a gene: 4. This CDR3 spans 14 amino acids. Germline V gene lookup returns CDR1 LNHDA and CDR2 SQIVND (reference sequence). The CDR3 region has the DNA TGTGCCAGTAGTATACAAGGGGGCCTTGAAAAACTGTTTTTT. Translating gives CASSIQGGLEKLFF.

The chain recombines TRBV19 with TRBJ2-1; 7 bases map to TRBD2. Germline V gene sequence: CDR1 LNHDA, CDR2 SQIVND (reference sequence). Losses at the gene ends were 4 bases for V and 9 bases for J; bases not matched to a gene: 6. The CDR3 has 13 residues. CDR3 sequence reads: CASSTGLGGEQFF. DNA of the CDR3: TGTGCCAGTAGTACCGGACTAGGCGGTGAGCAGTTCTTC.

This sequence joins TRBV5-1 and TRBJ1-3, with 8 bases aligning to TRBD1. The ends lost 4 bases at V and 4 bases at J; junction bases unmatched: 7. The CDR3 totals 15 residues. The germline V gene encodes CDR1 SGHRS and CDR2 YFSETQ. CDR3 protein: CASSLGTGSGNTIYF. The DNA of the CDR3 is TGCGCCAGCAGCCTCGGGACAGGTTCGGGAAACACCATATATTTT. The full variable domain, in which reference TRBV5-1 and TRBJ1-3 provide the parts outside the CDR3, is KAGVTQTPRYLIKTRGQQVTLSCSPISGHRSVSWYQQTPGQGLQFLFEYFSETQRNKGNFPGRFSGRQFSNSRSEMNVSTLELGDSALYLCASSLGTGSGNTIYFGEGSWLTVV.

This clone showed up just a few times. This chain connects TRBV10-3 to TRBJ2-2; 12 bases line up with TRBD2. Germline CDR1 ENHRY, CDR2 SYGVKD. The CDR3 has 17 amino acids. V lost 6 bases and J lost 3; bases outside the gene matches: 8. The CDR3 spells CAIRGEPSGGDTGELFF. The CDR3 DNA follows: TGTGCCATCAGAGGGGAACCTAGCGGGGGGGACACCGGGGAGCTGTTTTTT.

This chain connects TRBV2 to TRBJ2-6; D is possibly TRBD1 (6 bases). Between the trimmed V and J ends, which lost 5 bases and 2 bases, there was a span of 10 bases. Per the germline V gene, CDR1 is SNHLY and CDR2 is FYNNEI. CDR3 length equals 15 residues. CDR3 bases: TGTGCCAGCAGTCAACAGGGAACTGGGGCCAACGTCCTGACTTTC. This translates into CASSQQGTGANVLTF.

This rearrangement joins TRBV4-2 to TRBJ2-1; 13 bases map to TRBD2. This CDR3 spans 17 amino acids. Germline values: CDR1 LGHNA, CDR2 YNFKEQ. V dropped 1 base and J dropped 7; count of bases not matched to a gene: 7. CDR3 amino acids: CASSQGPTSGRRNEQFF. CDR3 nucleotide sequence: TGTGCCAGCAGCCAAGGCCCGACTAGCGGGAGGAGGAATGAGCAGTTCTTC.

The chain carries TRBV7-9 and TRBJ2-2; 9 bases align to TRBD2. Per germline, CDR1 SEHNR and CDR2 FQNEAQ (reference sequence). The CDR3 sequence is 19 residues long. The J segment lost 5 bases and the V segment lost 5 bases, leaving 18 bases of the junction unmatched. In DNA, the CDR3 is TGTGCCAGCAGCCACTCCAGGACTAGCGTGTCCATATGGACCGGGGAGCTGTTTTTT. It specifies CASSHSRTSVSIWTGELFF.

This clone was seen a handful of times. This chain joins TRBV18 and TRBJ1-1; D may be TRBD1 (6 bases). The CDR3 totals 13 residues. Germline-derived CDR1 and CDR2 are KGHSH and LQKENI. Trimming took 3 bases from V and 5 from J, leaving 10 bases between them. The CDR3 here is CASSPHRETEAFF. Written as DNA, the CDR3 is TGTGCCAGCTCACCCCACAGGGAAACTGAAGCTTTCTTT.

V and J are TRBV7-9 and TRBJ1-6; D may be TRBD1 (6 bases). CDR1 and CDR2 from the germline V gene are SEHNR and FQNEAQ (reference sequence). There are 16 residues in the CDR3. Trimming took 3 bases from V and 4 from J, leaving 13 bases between them. The CDR3 reads CASSFDRTPYNSPLHF. The CDR3, as DNA: TGTGCCAGCAGCTTCGACAGGACCCCTTATAATTCACCCCTCCACTTT.

This chain links TRBV15 with TRBJ1-2; the match to TRBD1 covers 8 bases. Losses at the gene ends were 4 bases for V and 9 bases for J; bases not matched to a gene: 22. The CDR3 consists of 18 residues. Germline loops: CDR1 LNHNV, CDR2 YYDKDF (reference sequence). In DNA form, the CDR3 reads TGTGCCACCAGCAACTCTTGGACAGGGAGGGGCTACGGACATAGCTACACCTTC. Its translation: CATSNSWTGRGYGHSYTF.

The CDR3 loop is CASSLATGLANVLTF. CDR3 nucleotides: TGTGCCAGCAGCTTAGCGACAGGGCTGGCCAACGTCCTGACTTTC. The rearrangement uses TRBV7-2 and TRBJ2-6; 7 bases are shared with TRBD1. Germline V lookup: CDR1 SGHTA, CDR2 FQGNSA. There are 15 residues in the CDR3. Trimming at V came to 0 bases and at J to 6 bases, leaving 2 bases not matched to a gene.

The V and J genes are TRBV18 and TRBJ1-5; tentative D call: TRBD1 (5 bases). V was clipped by 0 bases and J by 6 bases, with 12 bases between them. This CDR3 spans 15 amino acids. CDR1 KGHSH and CDR2 LQKENI come from the germline V gene. For the CDR3, the DNA is TGTGCCAGCTCACCACCAGGGGCACTGAGTCAGCCCCAGCATTTT. As protein: CASSPPGALSQPQHF.

The chain combines TRBV29-1 with TRBJ1-2; D may be TRBD1 (5 bases). CDR3 length: 13 amino acids. Germline-derived CDR1 and CDR2 are SQVTM and ANQGSEA. V was shortened by 3 bases and J by 7 bases, with 15 bases between the two germline ends. The CDR3 DNA reads as TGCAGCGTTGATCGGCTCGCAAGGGGTGGCTACACCTTC. This codes for CSVDRLARGGYTF.

This clone was picked up one time. The rearrangement uses TRBV6-5 and TRBJ2-7; TRBD1 is a possible D gene (5 bases). Trimming pared 0 bases from V and 12 bases from J, leaving 15 bases between. This CDR3 contains 13 residues. The germline V gene encodes CDR1 MNHEY and CDR2 SVGAGI. CDR3 loop: CASSYSSVQGPYF. In DNA form, the CDR3 reads TGTGCCAGCAGTTACTCGAGTGTGCAGGGCCCGTACTTC.

The chain carries TRBV5-1 and TRBJ2-2; maybe TRBD1 (6 bases). The CDR3 spans 15 residues. V was pared by 6 bases and J by 1 base, with 13 bases between. Germline CDR1 and CDR2: SGHRS and YFSETQ. CDR3 in amino acids: CASTDGRGNTGELFF. CDR3 bases: TGCGCCAGCACTGATGGCAGGGGGAACACCGGGGAGCTGTTTTTT.

The gene calls are TRBV6-5 and TRBJ2-3, with D perhaps matching TRBD2 (5 bases). CDR3 length equals 15 residues. CDR1 is MNHEY and CDR2 is SVGAGI in the germline V gene. V was shortened by 3 bases and J by 0 bases, with 10 bases between the two germline ends. The CDR3 sequence: CASSYGGLSTDTQYF. In DNA form, the CDR3 reads TGTGCCAGCAGTTATGGAGGACTCAGCACAGATACGCAGTATTTT.

The chain uses TRBV6-1 and TRBJ1-2; D remains unclear. Per germline, CDR1 MNHNS and CDR2 SASEGT. Trimming cost V 5 bases and J 0 bases, with 10 bases left between them. The CDR3 contains 14 residues. CDR3 nucleotide sequence: TGTGCCAGCAGTTGGGCGAACTCTAACTATGGCTACACCTTC. Residues: CASSWANSNYGYTF.

The chain uses TRBV23-1 and TRBJ1-5; TRBD1 is a possible D gene (5 bases). TRBV23-1 carries the ORF label, with uncertain function. Between the trimmed V and J ends, which lost 7 bases and 1 base, there was a span of 17 bases. This CDR3 comprises 16 residues. The CDR3 sequence: CASTPRQEGSNQPQHF. The CDR3 nucleotides read TGCGCCAGCACCCCCAGGCAGGAGGGGAGCAATCAGCCCCAGCATTTT.

This chain uses TRBV11-2 with TRBJ2-3, with TRBD2 matching over 12 bases. The germline V gene encodes CDR1 SGHAT and CDR2 FQNNGV. The CDR3 has 17 amino acids. V was clipped by 4 bases and J by 1 base; unmatched bases: 6. The CDR3 here is CASSSHLAGGGTDTQYF. CDR3 coding DNA: TGTGCCAGCAGCTCACATCTAGCGGGAGGGGGCACAGATACGCAGTATTTT.

With respect to this clone: Germline and junction disagree at one end, which may indicate a read error. CDR3 residues: CASSQSWAWNGQFF. The DNA of the CDR3 is TGTGCCAGCAGCCAATCTTGGGCTTGGAATGGGCAGTTCTTC. This sequence joins TRBV14 and TRBJ2-1; unclear D gene. The germline V gene has CDR1 SGHDN and CDR2 FVKESK. The CDR3 is 14 amino acids.

Here the CDR3 reads CASSLGGSGRTAKNIQYF. The DNA of the CDR3 is TGTGCCAGCAGCTTAGGGGGTAGCGGGAGAACGGCCAAAAACATTCAGTACTTC. The J gene is TRBJ2-4, the V gene TRBV7-2, with 9 bases that match TRBD2. J was trimmed by 1 base and V by 1 base; bases with no gene match: 8. This CDR3 contains 18 residues. Germline V lookup: CDR1 SGHTA, CDR2 FQGNSA.

This sequence joins TRBV4-2 and TRBJ2-6; D unresolved. The germline V gene has CDR1 LGHNA and CDR2 YNFKEQ. The length of the CDR3 is 16 residues. V lost 0 bases and J lost 0, with 6 bases in between. The CDR3 coding sequence is TGTGCCAGCAGCCAAGAGTCGAGCTCTGGGGCCAACGTCCTGACTTTC. It is translated as CASSQESSSGANVLTF.

This clone was seen more than once but under ten times. This chain uses TRBV5-6 with TRBJ2-7, with D uncertain. CDR1 and CDR2 (germline): SGHDT, YYEEEE. Trimming left V 3 bases short and J 3 bases short, with 4 bases between. The CDR3 is 11 amino acids. This CDR3 reads CASSSNYEQYF. The CDR3 DNA sequence: TGTGCCAGCAGCTCCAACTACGAGCAGTACTTC.

This clone was counted a single time. The gene calls are TRBV5-1 and TRBJ2-2; D possibly corresponds to TRBD1 (6 bases). Germline CDR1 reads SGHRS; CDR2 reads YFSETQ. Trimming removed 1 base at V and 0 bases at J, with 10 bases between. This CDR3 is 16 amino acids long. The CDR3: CASSLRGNTNTGELFF. The CDR3 nucleotides are TGCGCCAGCAGCTTGAGGGGGAATACGAACACCGGGGAGCTGTTTTTT.